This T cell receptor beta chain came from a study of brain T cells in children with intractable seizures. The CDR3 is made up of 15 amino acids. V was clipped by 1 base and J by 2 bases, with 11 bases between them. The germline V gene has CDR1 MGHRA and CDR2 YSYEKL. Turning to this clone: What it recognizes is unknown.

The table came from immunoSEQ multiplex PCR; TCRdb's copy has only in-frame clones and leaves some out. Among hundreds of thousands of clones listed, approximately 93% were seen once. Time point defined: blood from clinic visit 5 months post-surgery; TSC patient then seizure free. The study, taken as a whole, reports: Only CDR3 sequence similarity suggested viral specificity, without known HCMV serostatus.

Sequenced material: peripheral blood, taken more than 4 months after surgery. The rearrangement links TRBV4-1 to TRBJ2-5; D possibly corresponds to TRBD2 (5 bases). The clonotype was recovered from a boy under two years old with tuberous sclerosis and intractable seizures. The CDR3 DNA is TGCGCCAGCAGCCAAGGACCGACGGGACAAGAGACCCAGTACTTC. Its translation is CASSQGPTGQETQYF.